This TCR beta chain was recovered during a study of blood T cells in healthy people across ages. Trimming shortened V by 2 bases and J by 3 bases, and 26 bases separated the two germline ends. Germline CDR1 is DFQATT and CDR2 is SNEGSKA (reference sequence). The CDR3 runs 19 residues. Findings of the study overall: TCR beta diversity was tightly associated with the proportion of naive T cells.

Of note for this clonotype: Its antigen remains unknown.

A J-beta primer mix and a sample-barcoded 5' primer were used in a second PCR of about 6 to 12 cycles. A single record per CDR3 protein comes from TCRdb applying MiXCR to the 5' RACE reads. In the table there are about 500,000 distinct CDR3 sequences, 24% of which are singletons. These data also featured in a second study, about T cells of mothers and their children.

The sample consisted of blood. The chain couples TRBV20-1 to TRBJ2-4; perhaps TRBD1 as D (5 bases). The receptor was derived from a boy aged 10-17 years in good health. Here the CDR3 reads CSARSGAQGLVIGKNIQYF. The CDR3 DNA sequence: TGCAGTGCTAGAAGTGGGGCTCAGGGTCTAGTCATTGGCAAAAACATTCAGTACTTC.